These 10 T cell receptor beta chains share one sample of origin, sequenced in a study of blood T cells in healthy people across ages. A sample-barcoded 5' primer and a J-beta primer mix were used in a second PCR of about 7 to 12 cycles. TCRdb used MiXCR to reprocess the 5' RACE reads, holding one entry per CDR3 protein. This table has roughly 680,000 distinct CDR3 sequences, over 40% appearing once. Sequenced: blood. The receptors shown here come from a woman over 75 in good health.

This clonotype was found many times. The rearrangement uses TRBV9 and TRBJ2-7, with D tentatively TRBD1 (6 bases). Germline V CDR1 and CDR2: SGDLS, YYNGEE. Between the trimmed V and J ends, which lost 4 bases and 3 bases, there was a span of 17 bases. There are 15 residues in the CDR3. The CDR3 DNA follows: TGTGCCAGCAGCCCCGGCATGGACAGCCTCTACGAGCAGTACTTC. Its protein product is CASSPGMDSLYEQYF. Full variable domain (rest looked up from reference TRBV9 and TRBJ2-7): DSGVTQTPKHLITATGQRVTLRCSPRSGDLSVYWYQQSLDQGLQFLIQYYNGEERAKGNILERFSAQQFPDLHSELNLSSLELGDSALYFCASSPGMDSLYEQYFGPGTRLTVT.

This chain connects TRBV5-1 to TRBJ2-1; the D gene is possibly TRBD1 (7 bases). Deletions cut 9 bases from V and 9 bases from J, with 25 bases between. CDR1 and CDR2 from the germline V gene are SGHRS and YFSETQ. The CDR3 consists of 15 residues. The CDR3 is CATSWGDSRGAEQFF. CDR3 in DNA: TGCGCCACCTCTTGGGGGGACAGCCGAGGGGCTGAGCAGTTCTTC.

A word on this clonotype: At one end the junction does not follow the germline gene, possibly because of a read error. The rearrangement joins TRBV5-6 to TRBJ2-7, with 7 positions matching TRBD2. The J call may be mistaken, given a closer DNA end match to TRBJ2-5. The CDR3 covers 15 residues. Germline V gene lookup returns CDR1 SGHDT and CDR2 YYEEEE. The chain's CDR3 is CVSSQSGNGRETQYF. CDR3 nucleotides: TGTGTCAGCAGCCAAAGCGGGAACGGTCGAGAGACCCAGTACTTC.

This clonotype was seen ten or more times. A clone one base away is much larger, so this may be a read error. The chain couples TRBV9 to TRBJ2-4; D is possibly TRBD1 (6 bases). CDR1 is SGDLS and CDR2 is YYNGEE in the germline V gene. The CDR3 has 15 residues. CDR3 protein: CANSVGEGVKNIQYF. CDR3 nucleotides: TGTGCCAACAGCGTAGGAGAGGGGGTCAAAAACATTCAGTACTTC.

This clonotype was recorded a few times. The chain joins TRBV24-1 to TRBJ2-5, with TRBD1 identical over 7 bases. Per germline, CDR1 KGHDR and CDR2 SFDVKD. V shed 4 bases, J shed 5 bases, and the junction held 6 bases outside the gene matches. The length of the CDR3 is 14 residues. CDR3 nucleotide sequence: TGTGCCACCAGTGACCTTGGGACAGCGGAGACCCAGTACTTC. Translated: CATSDLGTAETQYF.

The table lists this clonotype with many counts. The rearrangement uses TRBV2 and TRBJ2-5; 13 positions agree with TRBD2. CDR3 length equals 15 residues. With V trimmed by 3 bases and J by 3 bases, 1 base remained unmatched. Germline V CDR1 and CDR2: SNHLY, FYNNEI. Written as DNA, the CDR3 is TGTGCCAGCAGTGACGGACTAGCGGGGGAAGAGACCCAGTACTTC. This gives the protein CASSDGLAGEETQYF.

As concerns this clonotype: This may stem from a read error, because a much larger clone lies one nucleotide away. V usage is TRBV9 and J usage is TRBJ2-5, with D maybe TRBD1 (6 bases). From germline, CDR1 is SGDLS and CDR2 YYNGEE. V was shortened by 3 bases and J by 4 bases, with 16 bases between the two germline ends. The length of the CDR3 is 15 residues. CDR3 region: CASSAGKQGLETQYF. The CDR3 nucleotides are TGTGCCAGCAGCGCAGGAAAACAGGGATTAGAGACCCAGTACTTC.

On this clonotype itself: At one boundary the junction diverges from the germline segment, which might be a read error. The CDR3 here is CVSSRQEAFF. CDR3 DNA: TGTGTCAGCAGCAGGCAAGAAGCTTTCTTT. The V call is TRBV6-1, the J call TRBJ1-1; D gene ambiguous. The CDR3 has 10 amino acids. Germline V gene data show CDR1 as MNHNS and CDR2 as SASEGT.

The chain is built from TRBV12-3 or TRBV12-4 and TRBJ1-5, with 9 bases that match TRBD1. This CDR3 is 16 amino acids long. V trimming: 1 base; J trimming: 6 bases; junction bases outside the gene matches: 7. This CDR3 reads CASSLGGGTGSQPQHF. The CDR3 DNA is TGTGCCAGCAGTTTAGGAGGAGGGACAGGGAGTCAGCCCCAGCATTTT.

The rearrangement links TRBV25-1 to TRBJ2-7; 7 nucleotides match TRBD2. The better agreement between TRBJ2-4 and the DNA end casts doubt on the J call. This CDR3 has 17 amino acids. Germline assignment: CDR1 MGHDK and CDR2 SYGVNS. This CDR3 reads CASSEKSVAGIWDIQYF. Written as DNA, the CDR3 is TGTGCCAGCAGTGAAAAATCGGTAGCGGGCATCTGGGACATTCAGTACTTC.